The present T cell receptor beta chain was sequenced within a study of shared clonotypes between healthy human individuals. About the study: Donors had three CD4 naive, three CD4 memory, two CD8 naive and one CD8 memory plate apiece. Points from the study as a whole: Few donors restricted represented genetic and exposure-history diversity. Some naive CD4 clonotypes, approximately 4.5%, turned up in common across four donors.

As defined, naive CD8 cells were CD45RO-negative and positively selected for CCR7, with terminally differentiated effector memory CD45RA+ cells excluded. About this clone itself: Its antigen is still unknown.

Investigators spread the genomic DNA of each subset evenly over several immunoSEQ plates. Libraries were prepared by immunoSEQ multiplex PCR; TCRdb keeps only in-frame clonotypes and omits some of them. The repertoire holds some 2,000,000 clones, with about 95% as singletons. Looked up from germline, CDR1 is SGHVS and CDR2 is FQNEAQ. This CDR3 has 15 residues. The ends lost 3 bases at V and 3 bases at J; junction bases unmatched: 1. The TCR was taken from a man in his late teens or twenties in good health. The gene calls are TRBV7-8 and TRBJ1-3; TRBD1 matches at 11 bases. The sequencing sample was made of naive CD8+ T cells sorted from blood. In DNA form, the CDR3 reads TGTGCCAGCAGCTTGGGGACAGGGGGTGGAAACACCATATATTTT. Protein sequence: CASSLGTGGGNTIYF. Drawing the rest from reference TRBV7-8 and TRBJ1-3, the complete variable domain is GAGVSQSPRYKVAKRGQDVALRCDPISGHVSLFWYQQALGQGPEFLTYFQNEAQLDKSGLPSDRFFAERPEGSVSTLKIQRTQQEDSAVYLCASSLGTGGGNTIYFGEGSWLTVV.